This T cell receptor (beta chain) derives from a study of OX40 agonist ivuxolimab in advanced cancers. Across the study: Patients undergoing dose escalation presented with hepatocellular carcinoma, melanoma, renal cell or head and neck cancer. Age averaged 60 years (range about 23 to 80), and less than 85% were male. Findings and limits, study-wide: Relative to CD4+ cells, CD8+ T cells on average had more expanded clones.

This CDR3 spans 14 amino acids. The V gene lost 6 bases and the J gene lost 4 bases, with 18 bases spanning the gap. The V gene's germline CDR1 is SQVTM and CDR2 ANQGSEA. Concerning this clone itself: What it binds is unknown.

The protocol was immunoSEQ multiplex PCR, while the TCRdb copy is restricted to in-frame clones and leaves out a portion. The sample lists roughly 36,000 clones; roughly 71% were seen once. The source was CD4+ or CD8+ T cells sorted from blood, collected in a trial of the OX40 agonist ivuxolimab. The chain employs TRBV29-1 and TRBJ1-2; maybe TRBD1 (6 bases). The origin of this receptor is an adult with an advanced solid tumor such as melanoma, head and neck, liver or kidney cancer. CDR3 nucleotides: TGCAGCGTCCAAGGGGAGGGGGTTGGCTATGGCTACACCTTC. Its protein is CSVQGEGVGYGYTF.